This passage covers 31 T cell receptor beta chains from one sample sequenced in a study of Ad26.COV2.S vaccination and SARS-CoV-2 variants. Data came from immunoSEQ multiplex PCR; TCRdb stores just in-frame clones and leaves some out. The table includes approximately 300,000 clones, just under 85% detected once. The treatment was: about 20 received Ad26.COV2.S at low or high dose, single or two shots; about 5 received placebo; per-sample allocation not given. Collection of samples fell on day 63 after the first vaccine or placebo injection. Specimen: peripheral blood, collected in a trial of Ad26.COV2.S vaccine versus placebo. The receptors shown here come from a person between 18 and 65 years old who received the Ad26.COV2.S COVID-19 vaccine or a placebo.

This sequence joins TRBV6-6 and TRBJ1-6; D remains unclear. Germline V gene data show CDR1 as MNHNY and CDR2 as SVGAGI (reference sequence). With 0 bases removed from V and 7 bases from J, the gap between germline ends came to 10 bases. CDR3 length equals 15 residues. The CDR3 sequence: CASSYSPEANSPLHF. The CDR3 nucleotides are TGTGCCAGCAGTTACTCGCCAGAAGCCAATTCACCCCTCCACTTT.

Only one count was recorded for this clone. The rearrangement uses TRBV15 and TRBJ2-3; D unclear. V was trimmed by 0 bases and J by 0 bases, leaving 10 bases between them. The CDR3 is made up of 16 amino acids. Looked up from germline, CDR1 is LNHNV and CDR2 is YYDKDF (reference sequence). The CDR3 reads CATSRDKGLSTDTQYF. CDR3 DNA: TGTGCCACCAGCAGAGATAAAGGGCTGAGCACAGATACGCAGTATTTT.

This chain uses TRBV7-2 with TRBJ2-4; D is unresolved. Germline V gene data show CDR1 as SGHTA and CDR2 as FQGNSA. The CDR3 is 18 residues long. The germline V and J ends were trimmed by 2 bases and 1 base, with 18 bases remaining between them. The DNA of the CDR3 is TGTGCCAGCAGCTTAAACTCCTTAAATAGTCGGGCCAAAAACATTCAGTACTTC. It codes for CASSLNSLNSRAKNIQYF.

The chain is built from TRBV5-8 and TRBJ1-4; D possibly corresponds to TRBD1 (6 bases). Germline-derived CDR1 and CDR2 are SGHTS and YDEGEE. Trimming removed 4 bases at V and 4 bases at J, with 20 bases between. The length of the CDR3 is 17 residues. The CDR3 reads CASSPQGKDGYNEKLFF. CDR3 sequence (DNA): TGTGCCAGCAGCCCCCAGGGGAAAGACGGCTATAATGAAAAACTGTTTTTT.

The chain is built from TRBV3-1 (or the pseudogene TRBV3-2) and TRBJ2-1, with 12 positions matching TRBD1. The germline V gene encodes CDR1 LGHDT and CDR2 YNNKEL (reference sequence). This CDR3 contains 15 residues. Trimming cost V 4 bases and J 11 bases; bases outside gene matches: 9. The CDR3 is CASSPRDRGLLKQFF. CDR3 nucleotides: TGTGCCAGCAGCCCCCGGGACAGGGGGCTTCTGAAGCAGTTCTTC.

The chain has TRBV2 and TRBJ2-1, with 9 bases identical to TRBD1. This CDR3 has 15 residues. Germline values: CDR1 SNHLY, CDR2 FYNNEI. The junction had 10 bases not matched to a gene; V was cut back by 6 bases and J by 7 bases. CDR3 amino acids: CASRKGQGRGNEQFF. The CDR3 DNA sequence: TGTGCCAGCAGGAAGGGACAGGGTAGGGGTAATGAGCAGTTCTTC.

This clone was found a few times. This chain joins TRBV5-4 and TRBJ2-7; 10 bases line up with TRBD2. Looked up from germline, CDR1 is SGHNT and CDR2 is YYREEE (reference sequence). Unmatched junction bases numbered 9, after V lost 2 bases and J lost 7 bases. The CDR3 sequence is 15 residues long. The CDR3 region has the DNA TGTGCCAGCAGCTTTTACGTGGCTAGCGGGGGAGAGCAGTACTTC. This codes for CASSFYVASGGEQYF. Based on the CDR3 plus reference TRBV5-4 and TRBJ2-7, the full variable domain is ETGVTQSPTHLIKTRGQQVTLRCSSQSGHNTVSWYQQALGQGPQFIFQYYREEENGRGNFPPRFSGLQFPNYSSELNVNALELDDSALYLCASSFYVASGGEQYFGPGTRLTVT.

The gene calls are TRBV11-3 and TRBJ2-2; TRBD2 matches at 7 bases. The CDR3 runs 16 residues. The V gene's germline CDR1 is SGHNT and CDR2 YENEEA. V was pared by 5 bases and J by 4 bases, with 10 bases of the junction left unmatched. Here the CDR3 reads CASSSDGGIRTGELFF. The DNA for the CDR3 is TGTGCCAGCAGCAGCGACGGGGGGATACGCACCGGGGAGCTGTTTTTT.

The gene calls are TRBV18 and TRBJ2-7, with D uncertain. Germline CDR1 KGHSH, CDR2 LQKENI. The germline V and J ends were trimmed by 1 base and 2 bases, with 15 bases remaining between them. The CDR3 contains 16 residues. In DNA form, the CDR3 reads TGTGCCAGCTCACCACGGCAGGCCGCTGGTCCCTACGAGCAGTACTTC. Residues: CASSPRQAAGPYEQYF.

The genes are TRBV19 and TRBJ2-7; perhaps TRBD2 as D (6 bases). The CDR3 has 15 residues. Germline CDR1 LNHDA, CDR2 SQIVND (reference sequence). The V and J ends lost 6 bases and 1 base respectively, with 16 bases between them. CDR3: CASSLAIGSSYEQYF. For the CDR3, the DNA is TGTGCCAGTAGCCTAGCGATCGGGAGTTCCTACGAGCAGTACTTC.

The chain links TRBV28 to TRBJ1-5; TRBD1 matches at 8 bases. This CDR3 comprises 15 residues. The V and J ends lost 3 bases and 4 bases, in that order; junction bases with no gene match: 5. Germline V lookup: CDR1 MDHEN, CDR2 SYDVKM. CDR3 protein: CASSFGRGLNQPQHF. The DNA for the CDR3 is TGTGCCAGCAGTTTTGGCAGGGGGCTAAATCAGCCCCAGCATTTT.

V and J are TRBV5-1 and TRBJ2-2; perhaps TRBD2 as D (6 bases). Trimming shortened V by 4 bases and J by 8 bases, and 15 bases separated the two germline ends. The CDR3 is 14 amino acids. The V gene's germline CDR1 is SGHRS and CDR2 YFSETQ. CDR3 DNA: TGCGCCAGCAGCATTGGAGGAGGGCTAGGGGAGCTGTTTTTT. It is translated as CASSIGGGLGELFF.

This chain connects TRBV6-5 to TRBJ2-3; D assignment may be TRBD1 or TRBD2 (5 bases each). Germline CDR1 MNHEY, CDR2 SVGAGI. The CDR3 is made up of 15 amino acids. V lost 7 bases to trimming and J lost 4 bases, with 18 bases between them. CDR3 sequence (DNA): TGTGCCAGCACACGTTTAGTCCGGGGCGCAGATACGCAGTATTTT. As protein: CASTRLVRGADTQYF.

This chain uses TRBV19 with TRBJ2-3; 15 bases are a match to TRBD2. CDR1 is LNHDA and CDR2 is SQIVND in the germline V gene (reference sequence). The J segment lost 5 bases and the V segment lost 7 bases, leaving 16 bases of the junction unmatched. The CDR3 contains 19 residues. DNA of the CDR3: TGTGCCAGTAATACCGGGACTAGCGGGGGGTCCATCCTGAGAGATACGCAGTATTTT. This gives the protein CASNTGTSGGSILRDTQYF.

The rearrangement links TRBV28 to TRBJ2-5, with unresolved D. Germline CDR1 reads MDHEN; CDR2 reads SYDVKM. The V and J ends lost 10 bases and 0 bases respectively, with 9 bases between them. This CDR3 has 12 amino acids. The CDR3 DNA follows: TGTGCCATCGGACGCTACCAAGAGACCCAGTACTTC. It is translated as CAIGRYQETQYF.

The sample holds one count of this clone. The chain combines TRBV27 with TRBJ2-7; no definite D call. CDR1 and CDR2 from the germline V gene are MNHEY and SMNVEV (reference sequence). The CDR3 is made up of 11 amino acids. The germline V and J ends were trimmed by 11 bases and 5 bases, with 13 bases remaining between them. CDR3 DNA sequence: TGTGCCGTCCTCAGAGGCGACGAGCAGTACTTC. The encoded protein is CAVLRGDEQYF.

This clone occurred once. The chain joins TRBV30 to TRBJ2-7, with 14 positions matching TRBD2. V dropped 1 base and J dropped 2; count of bases not matched to a gene: 16. The germline V gene encodes CDR1 GTSNPN and CDR2 SVGIG (reference sequence). The CDR3 contains 20 residues. The CDR3 region is CAWSGTSGGWFPQPPYEQYF. The CDR3 DNA reads TGTGCCTGGAGTGGGACTAGCGGGGGGTGGTTTCCCCAACCCCCCTACGAGCAGTACTTC.

V usage is TRBV6-6 and J usage is TRBJ1-5; D gene ambiguous. CDR1 and CDR2 from the germline V gene are MNHNY and SVGAGI (reference sequence). The V gene lost 2 bases and the J gene lost 7 bases, with 9 bases spanning the gap. The CDR3 extends over 13 amino acids. In DNA, the CDR3 is TGTGCCAGCAGTTACGATGGGGTCCAGCCCCAGCATTTT. This codes for CASSYDGVQPQHF.

In the case of this clone: Different DNA sequences within this sample yield the same CDR3. The genes are TRBV7-3 and TRBJ2-2; no definite D call. The CDR3 runs to 12 residues. Trimming stripped 5 bases from V and 3 bases from J, with 4 bases between. The germline CDR1 and CDR2 sequences are SGHTA and FQGTGA. DNA for the CDR3: TGTGCCAGCAGCCCCTACACCGGGGAGCTGTTTTTT. It yields the protein CASSPYTGELFF.

The gene calls are TRBV10-3 and TRBJ1-3; D is possibly TRBD1 (5 bases). This CDR3 contains 16 residues. CDR1 is ENHRY and CDR2 is SYGVKD in the germline V gene. V was pared by 5 bases and J by 1 base, with 15 bases between. This CDR3 reads CAISLQGPQSGNTIYF. CDR3 sequence (DNA): TGTGCCATCAGTCTGCAGGGCCCGCAGTCTGGAAACACCATATATTTT.

The J gene is TRBJ2-2, the V gene TRBV24-1; D uncertain. V gave up 3 bases and J gave up 6 bases, with 10 bases separating them. Per germline, CDR1 KGHDR and CDR2 SFDVKD. This CDR3 has 14 residues. The CDR3 bases are TGTGCCACCAGTGATGGGCTAAGGTCCGGGGAGCTGTTTTTT. Protein: CATSDGLRSGELFF.

A few counts support this clone. The V call is TRBV9, the J call TRBJ1-1; maybe TRBD1 (5 bases). This CDR3 comprises 14 residues. The germline V and J ends were trimmed by 2 bases and 4 bases, with 12 bases remaining between them. Germline V gene data show CDR1 as SGDLS and CDR2 as YYNGEE. In DNA, the CDR3 is TGTGCCAGCAGCGTGGGGGTGGTGAGCACTGAAGCTTTCTTT. Encoded protein: CASSVGVVSTEAFF.

The genes are TRBV7-2 and TRBJ2-7; D may be TRBD2 (5 bases). The germline V gene encodes CDR1 SGHTA and CDR2 FQGNSA. The V and J ends lost 1 base and 3 bases respectively, with 22 bases between them. This CDR3 has 18 residues. The CDR3 region is CASSLDPWMAGGNYEQYF. CDR3 bases: TGTGCCAGCAGCTTAGACCCCTGGATGGCGGGTGGAAACTACGAGCAGTACTTC. Full variable domain (remainder filled in from reference TRBV7-2 and TRBJ2-7): GAGVSQSPSNKVTEKGKDVELRCDPISGHTALYWYRQSLGQGLEFLIYFQGNSAPDKSGLPSDRFSAERTGGSVSTLTIQRTQQEDSAVYLCASSLDPWMAGGNYEQYFGPGTRLTVT.

This chain joins TRBV5-1 and TRBJ2-2; 9 bases are a match to TRBD1. Germline assignment: CDR1 SGHRS and CDR2 YFSETQ. Losses at the gene ends were 4 bases for V and 1 base for J; bases not matched to a gene: 2. CDR3 size: 15 residues. CDR3 amino acids: CASSRGQGNTGELFF. For the CDR3, the DNA is TGCGCCAGCAGCCGGGGACAGGGGAACACCGGGGAGCTGTTTTTT.

The J gene is TRBJ2-7, the V gene TRBV25-1; 12 bases align to TRBD1. From germline, CDR1 is MGHDK and CDR2 SYGVNS. The CDR3 loop spans 17 amino acids. Losses at the gene ends were 1 base for V and 4 bases for J; bases not matched to a gene: 8. CDR3: CASSELGRGQGAYEQYF. In DNA form, the CDR3 reads TGTGCCAGCAGTGAATTGGGTCGGGGACAGGGGGCTTACGAGCAGTACTTC.

The chain recombines TRBV9 with TRBJ1-2, with 7 bases that match TRBD1. CDR1 is SGDLS, CDR2 YYNGEE, per germline. V trimming: 0 bases; J trimming: 4 bases; junction bases outside the gene matches: 6. The CDR3 runs 15 residues. CDR3 coding DNA: TGTGCCAGCAGCGTAGGGAGGGGGCGGACCTATGGCTACACCTTC. Protein: CASSVGRGRTYGYTF.

This clone has only a few counts. The rearrangement links TRBV20-1 to TRBJ1-1; no clear D. Trimming cost V 3 bases and J 1 base, with 12 bases left between them. The CDR3 spans 14 residues. Germline V gene data show CDR1 as DFQATT and CDR2 as SNEGSKA (reference sequence). The CDR3 region is CSASRTLTNTEAFF. The DNA for the CDR3 is TGCAGTGCTAGTAGAACACTTACGAACACTGAAGCTTTCTTT.

Notes on this clone: The same CDR3 is also encoded by other DNA sequences in this sample. This chain connects TRBV10-3 to TRBJ2-3, with 7 bases identical to TRBD1. CDR3 length: 16 amino acids. With V trimmed by 2 bases and J by 0 bases, 5 bases remained unmatched. CDR1 and CDR2 from the germline V gene are ENHRY and SYGVKD. The DNA for the CDR3 is TGTGCCATCAGTGAGAGGTCAGGGGGAAGCACAGATACGCAGTATTTT. Amino acids: CAISERSGGSTDTQYF.

The rearrangement joins TRBV25-1 to TRBJ2-1; tentatively, D is TRBD1 or TRBD2 (5 bases each). The germline V gene encodes CDR1 MGHDK and CDR2 SYGVNS. Trimming shortened V by 6 bases and J by 10 bases, and 16 bases separated the two germline ends. This CDR3 contains 13 residues. The CDR3 loop reads CASRGSGREEQFF. CDR3 coding DNA: TGTGCCAGCAGAGGGTCAGGCAGGGAGGAGCAGTTCTTC.

V gene TRBV9 combines with J gene TRBJ1-2; D might be TRBD1 (5 bases). This CDR3 spans 15 amino acids. CDR1 is SGDLS, CDR2 YYNGEE, per germline. Trimming removed 0 bases from V and 3 bases from J, with 12 bases in between. This chain's CDR3 is CASSVAPGPDYGYTF. CDR3 in DNA: TGTGCCAGCAGCGTAGCGCCGGGGCCGGACTATGGCTACACCTTC.

Written as DNA, the CDR3 is TGCGCCAGCAGCCCAAATCGGGGGGCGTTTGAGCAGTTCTTC. It translates to CASSPNRGAFEQFF. The gene calls are TRBV5-1 and TRBJ2-1; TRBD2 might be the D (7 bases). Germline V lookup: CDR1 SGHRS, CDR2 YFSETQ. The CDR3 totals 14 residues. Trimming cost V 4 bases and J 9 bases, with 17 bases left between them. Together with reference TRBV5-1 and TRBJ2-1, the CDR3 gives the full variable domain: KAGVTQTPRYLIKTRGQQVTLSCSPISGHRSVSWYQQTPGQGLQFLFEYFSETQRNKGNFPGRFSGRQFSNSRSEMNVSTLELGDSALYLCASSPNRGAFEQFFGPGTRLTVL.